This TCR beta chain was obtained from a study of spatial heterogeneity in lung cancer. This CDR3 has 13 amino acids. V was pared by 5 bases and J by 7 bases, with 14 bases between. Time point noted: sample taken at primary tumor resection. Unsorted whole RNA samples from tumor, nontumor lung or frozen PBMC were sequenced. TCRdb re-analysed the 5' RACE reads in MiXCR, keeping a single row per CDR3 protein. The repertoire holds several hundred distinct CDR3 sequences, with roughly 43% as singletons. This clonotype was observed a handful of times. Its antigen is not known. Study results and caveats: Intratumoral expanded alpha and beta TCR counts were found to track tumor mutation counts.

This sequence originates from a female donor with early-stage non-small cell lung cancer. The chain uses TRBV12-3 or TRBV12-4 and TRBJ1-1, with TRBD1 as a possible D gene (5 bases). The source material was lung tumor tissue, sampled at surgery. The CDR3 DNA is TGTGCCAGCAGTCCGAGACAGAGGGGTGAAGCTTTCTTT. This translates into CASSPRQRGEAFF.